Listed here are 24 T cell receptor beta chains from one sample, sequenced in a study of blood T cell repertoires in COVID-19. This table comes from immunoSEQ multiplex PCR, and its TCRdb copy is limited to in-frame clones, with some not included. The profile shows 200,000 to 300,000 clones, 80% to 90% of them singletons. What was sequenced was peripheral blood. The receptors were sampled from a man between 60 and 75 years old with acute or convalescent COVID-19.

The genes are TRBV6-5 and TRBJ2-3; TRBD2 might be the D (5 bases). V shed 6 bases and J shed 2 bases, with 9 bases lying between them. In germline, CDR1 is MNHEY, CDR2 SVGAGI. The CDR3 runs 13 residues. The CDR3 DNA reads TGTGCCAGCAGGAGACTACTCACAGATACGCAGTATTTT. Translating gives CASRRLLTDTQYF.

CDR3 sequence: CASSLTAGTLYNEQFF. For the CDR3, the DNA is TGCGCCAGCAGCTTGACAGCGGGGACCCTCTACAATGAGCAGTTCTTC. This chain connects TRBV5-1 to TRBJ2-1; 7 nucleotides align to TRBD2. The CDR3 consists of 16 residues. Germline-derived CDR1 and CDR2 are SGHRS and YFSETQ. Trimming removed 1 base from V and 3 bases from J; junction bases left unmatched: 7.

This rearrangement joins TRBV5-1 to TRBJ2-3; no clear D gene. The CDR3 length is 14 residues. CDR1 and CDR2 from the germline V gene are SGHRS and YFSETQ. The ends were cut back, 7 bases at V and 0 bases at J, with 12 bases in the middle. In nucleotides, the CDR3 is TGCGCCAGCCAATACGAGAGTAGCACAGATACGCAGTATTTT. Translating it yields CASQYESSTDTQYF.

This rearrangement joins TRBV15 to TRBJ1-3; possibly TRBD1 for D (6 bases). Germline CDR1 and CDR2: LNHNV and YYDKDF (reference sequence). Trimming removed 0 bases at V and 0 bases at J, with 15 bases between. This CDR3 is 18 amino acids long. CDR3 sequence (DNA): TGTGCCACCAGCAGAGAAAGACAAGGGGGGGCCTCTGGAAACACCATATATTTT. Amino acid sequence: CATSRERQGGASGNTIYF.

This chain connects TRBV6-5 to TRBJ1-1; D gene ambiguous. Germline CDR1 MNHEY, CDR2 SVGAGI. The CDR3 has 13 amino acids. V was trimmed by 2 bases and J by 6 bases, leaving 10 bases between them. The CDR3 region is CASSYAESAEAFF. The CDR3 DNA follows: TGTGCCAGCAGTTACGCGGAAAGCGCTGAAGCTTTCTTT.

This chain connects TRBV19 to TRBJ2-3, with 9 bases fitting TRBD1. V was clipped by 5 bases and J by 5 bases; unmatched bases: 11. Germline V lookup: CDR1 LNHDA, CDR2 SQIVND (reference sequence). This CDR3 contains 16 residues. Written as DNA, the CDR3 is TGTGCCAGTAGTTCAACCCCGGGACAGGGAAGAGATACGCAGTATTTT. Its translation: CASSSTPGQGRDTQYF.

The rearrangement uses TRBV25-1 and TRBJ2-2; the D gene is possibly TRBD2 (5 bases). The CDR3 has 16 amino acids. Germline lookup yields CDR1 MGHDK and CDR2 SYGVNS. V was pared by 1 base and J by 3 bases, with 12 bases between. CDR3 residues: CASSESRRGYTGELFF. CDR3 bases: TGTGCCAGCAGTGAATCCCGCCGGGGATACACCGGGGAGCTGTTTTTT.

The chain has TRBV3-1 (or the pseudogene TRBV3-2) and TRBJ1-5, with D unclear. V was trimmed by 4 bases and J by 5 bases, leaving 9 bases between them. The length of the CDR3 is 13 residues. Germline V CDR1 and CDR2: LGHDT, YNNKEL (reference sequence). The CDR3 sequence: CASSRGGYQPQHF. The CDR3 bases are TGTGCCAGCAGCCGAGGTGGGTATCAGCCCCAGCATTTT.

This chain links TRBV4-2 with TRBJ2-6; D is undetermined. Trimming took 0 bases from V and 2 from J, leaving 8 bases between them. Looked up from germline, CDR1 is LGHNA and CDR2 is YNFKEQ. The CDR3 contains 16 residues. The chain's CDR3 is CASSQEADTGANVLTF. CDR3 coding DNA: TGTGCCAGCAGCCAAGAGGCCGACACTGGGGCCAACGTCCTGACTTTC.

About this clone itself: Other DNA sequences from this sample encode an identical CDR3 as well. The V gene is TRBV27, the J gene TRBJ2-4, with TRBD1 matching 9 bases. This CDR3 spans 16 amino acids. Germline CDR1 reads MNHEY; CDR2 reads SMNVEV (reference sequence). Trimming removed 5 bases from V and 8 bases from J; junction bases left unmatched: 13. The CDR3 protein is CASSPFLTGGEDIQYF. As DNA, the CDR3 is TGTGCCAGCAGTCCATTCCTGACAGGGGGTGAAGACATTCAGTACTTC.

The rearrangement joins TRBV19 to TRBJ2-5, with 11 bases aligning to TRBD2. Germline V CDR1 and CDR2: LNHDA, SQIVND (reference sequence). J lost 3 bases, V lost 2 bases, and 14 bases had no gene match. This CDR3 has 19 residues. CDR3 sequence reads: CASSIRGGSGTSGEETQYF. CDR3 nucleotides: TGTGCCAGTAGTATAAGGGGTGGTTCCGGGACTAGCGGTGAAGAGACCCAGTACTTC.

The chain combines TRBV4-3 with TRBJ2-1, with 9 bases aligning to TRBD1. The CDR3 loop spans 14 amino acids. V gave up 1 base and J gave up 8 bases; unmatched junction bases: 3. CDR1 and CDR2 (germline): LGHNA, YSLEER. In DNA form, the CDR3 reads TGCGCCAGCAGCCAAGCACAGGGGGCGTATGAGCAGTTCTTC. Translation gives CASSQAQGAYEQFF.

The rearrangement uses TRBV7-2 and TRBJ1-2, with 9 bases aligning to TRBD1. Per the germline V gene, CDR1 is SGHTA and CDR2 is FQGNSA. With V trimmed by 11 bases and J by 3 bases, 4 bases remained unmatched. The CDR3 runs to 12 residues. The CDR3 loop is CAGHRGHYGYTF. Here the CDR3 DNA reads TGTGCCGGTCACAGGGGGCACTATGGCTACACCTTC.

The chain's CDR3 is CASSPLPESTEAFF. The CDR3 nucleotides read TGTGCCAGCAGTCCCCTGCCGGAGAGCACTGAAGCTTTCTTT. The chain joins TRBV27 to TRBJ1-1; D gene unclear. Germline V CDR1 and CDR2: MNHEY, SMNVEV (reference sequence). There are 14 residues in the CDR3. The germline V and J ends were trimmed by 5 bases and 4 bases, with 14 bases remaining between them.

The chain couples TRBV6-5 to TRBJ1-2, with 12 bases lining up with TRBD1. Looked up from germline, CDR1 is MNHEY and CDR2 is SVGAGI. The J segment lost 7 bases and the V segment lost 2 bases, leaving 5 bases of the junction unmatched. CDR3 length: 15 residues. CDR3 sequence reads: CASSYGTGGQGGYTF. The CDR3 bases are TGTGCCAGCAGTTACGGGACAGGGGGCCAGGGTGGCTACACCTTC.

The chain has TRBV25-1 and TRBJ2-1; 9 bases map to TRBD2. CDR1 is MGHDK and CDR2 is SYGVNS in the germline V gene. The CDR3 extends over 14 amino acids. With V trimmed by 6 bases and J by 7 bases, 7 bases remained unmatched. CDR3 bases: TGTGCCAGCAGCGTAGCGGGGGAAGGTAATGAGCAGTTCTTC. It encodes CASSVAGEGNEQFF.

The chain has TRBV5-6 and TRBJ2-7; 9 nucleotides agree with TRBD2. The CDR3 spans 14 residues. The J segment lost 5 bases and the V segment lost 5 bases, leaving 8 bases of the junction unmatched. The V gene's germline CDR1 is SGHDT and CDR2 YYEEEE. The CDR3 DNA is TGTGCCAGCAGAGACGGGACTAGCTTCCACGAGCAGTACTTC. This translates into CASRDGTSFHEQYF. The complete variable domain, with remaining parts taken from reference TRBV5-6 and TRBJ2-7, reads DAGVTQSPTHLIKTRGQQVTLRCSPKSGHDTVSWYQQALGQGPQFIFQYYEEEERQRGNFPDRFSGHQFPNYSSELNVNALLLGDSALYLCASRDGTSFHEQYFGPGTRLTVT.

The rearrangement joins TRBV27 to TRBJ2-7, with D maybe TRBD2 (7 bases). CDR1 MNHEY and CDR2 SMNVEV come from the germline V gene (reference sequence). CDR3 length equals 15 residues. Trimming took 3 bases from V and 0 from J, leaving 12 bases between them. The CDR3 loop reads CASSLGGASSYEQYF. The CDR3 bases are TGTGCCAGCAGTTTGGGGGGGGCTAGCTCCTACGAGCAGTACTTC.

This clone is medium-sized. The chain joins TRBV19 to TRBJ2-7; TRBD1 agrees at 9 bases. V dropped 5 bases and J dropped 6; count of bases not matched to a gene: 8. The CDR3 covers 14 residues. CDR1 and CDR2 (germline): LNHDA, SQIVND (reference sequence). Here the CDR3 reads CASSGGTGLSEQYF. The CDR3 region has the DNA TGTGCCAGTAGTGGCGGGACAGGGTTGTCCGAGCAGTACTTC.

V and J are TRBV5-4 and TRBJ1-2; 7 bases agree with TRBD1. From germline, CDR1 is SGHNT and CDR2 YYREEE (reference sequence). The CDR3 has 15 residues. The junction had 10 bases not matched to a gene; V was cut back by 4 bases and J by 4 bases. In DNA, the CDR3 is TGTGCCAGCAGCCTCCGAGGGTCAGGGGGCTATGGCTACACCTTC. Encoded protein: CASSLRGSGGYGYTF.

The V call is TRBV5-1, the J call TRBJ2-1; 10 bases are a match to TRBD2. The length of the CDR3 is 18 residues. Trimming removed 5 bases from V and 0 bases from J; junction bases left unmatched: 11. In germline, CDR1 is SGHRS, CDR2 YFSETQ. This chain's CDR3 is CASRGIAGGPPSYNEQFF. DNA for the CDR3: TGCGCCAGCAGGGGGATAGCGGGAGGCCCCCCCTCCTACAATGAGCAGTTCTTC.

The chain has TRBV2 and TRBJ1-4; the D gene is possibly TRBD1 (5 bases). The CDR3 extends over 12 amino acids. V shed 2 bases and J shed 15 bases, with 13 bases lying between them. Per the germline V gene, CDR1 is SNHLY and CDR2 is FYNNEI. CDR3 loop: CASSERGIGVFF. The CDR3 DNA reads as TGTGCCAGCAGTGAACGGGGGATTGGGGTGTTTTTT.

This chain links TRBV27 with TRBJ1-2; D not resolved. The CDR3 length is 13 residues. Trimming stripped 2 bases from V and 4 bases from J, with 8 bases between. Germline lookup yields CDR1 MNHEY and CDR2 SMNVEV (reference sequence). CDR3 residues: CASSLGLAYGYTF. Here the CDR3 DNA reads TGTGCCAGCAGTTTAGGCCTGGCCTATGGCTACACCTTC.

The chain couples TRBV24-1 to TRBJ2-7; TRBD1 matches 9 bases. The V gene's germline CDR1 is KGHDR and CDR2 SFDVKD. The CDR3 covers 16 residues. The V segment lost 4 bases and the J segment 2 bases; nucleotides outside the gene matches: 8. This CDR3 reads CATSDPDRGGAYEQYF. For the CDR3, the DNA is TGTGCCACCAGTGACCCCGACAGGGGGGGAGCCTACGAGCAGTACTTC.